This T cell receptor beta chain was documented in a study of shared clonotypes between healthy human individuals (dated by TCRdb to 2018 to 2020). Context from the whole study: The cohort comprised a couple of women and three men aged 18 to 49 years. Each donor's leukapheresis produced roughly between roughly 0.85 and 9.5 billion PBMCs. Libraries were prepared and TCR repertoires were sequenced by different laboratories using diverse techniques, in order to increase sequencing depth and limit assay-specific biases. For each donor, CD4 naive and CD4 memory were each run on three plates, CD8 naive on two plates, and CD8 memory on one plate. To estimate repertoire size and how much clonotypes are shared between individuals, the study performed deep sequencing of blood TCR repertoires from 4 to 6 healthy adults. The paper as a whole reports these results and caveats: Sampling was restricted to blood, and TCR repertoires in tissues likely differ from the TCR repertoires found in blood. Sharing across a handful of donors was observed for approximately 5% of naive CD4, about 4% of naive CD8, roughly 2.3% of memory CD4, and around 0.42% of memory CD8 clonotypes. Pairwise subsampling led to the expectation that sequencing depth would affect the degree of clonotype sharing among donors. Compared with non-shared clonotypes, the clonotypes found in all four sorted-subset donors had higher generation probabilities. Because the study included only a small number of donors, the genetic and exposure-history diversity represented was limited. Rarefaction of sorted-subset datasets indicated incomplete sequencing despite the large sequencing depth. Estimated clonotype richness was generally larger for naive than for memory subsets.

As for this clone: Its target antigen remains unknown. The sample holds no much larger clone one base away, and base qualities are not on file.

Using the deep immunoSEQ assay, multiplex PCR amplified TCR CDR3 regions from genomic DNA. For each cell subset, the extracted genomic DNA was distributed evenly across all wells of several immunoSEQ 96-well plates, and each plate served as one replicate. For sorted subsets, 200 to 250 ng of genomic DNA, equivalent to 25,000 to 30,000 T cell genomes, went into each replicate PCR. Purified libraries were measured with a Qubit 3.0 fluorometer, size-checked on a Bioanalyzer 2100, and measured again with the KAPA Library Quantification kit. Every immunoSEQ 96-well plate was sequenced on a separate single-read 150-cycle Illumina NextSeq 550 flow cell. Processing in the source paper ran as follows. Because the immunoSEQ output included only junctional sequences and no quality scores, the filtering could not be the same as the filtering used for full-length reads. Sequences were annotated with PyIR, a Python wrapper for IgBLAST v1.9, and V/J genes and CDR3 were assigned using IMGT germline references. Reads were filtered out if the reads had weak V/J assignments (E-value above 1e-6), no CDR3, stop codons, out-of-frame junctions, or ambiguous translated residues. A V3J clonotype was defined by an identical inferred V gene, J gene, and CDR3 amino acid sequence. Percentage overlap between repertoires was calculated by dividing the number of shared unique clonotypes by the size of the smaller repertoire. Repertoire richness was assessed with RTK rarefaction, the Chao1 estimator, and Recon v2.1 estimates of unobserved clonotypes. For all TCRbeta clonotypes obtained by the gDNA method from a few donors, generation probabilities were computed with OLGA. The immuneACCESS repertoire file appears here via TCRdb, limited to in-frame rearrangements. These files lack a portion of the clones; in checked studies, under half of the deficit traces to unresolved V genes, and the cause of the others is not known. V, J and clone size reflect that table, while D and trimming were determined from the DNA. A total of just over 2,000,000 clones appear in this sample, roughly 96% of them only once. The leading ten clones occupy 0.1% to 0.15% of the sample.

CDR1 and CDR2 are drawn from the germline V gene: SGHAT, FQNNGV. Trimming removed 5 bases from V and 8 bases from J; the gene matches leave 8 bases unexplained. From the cysteine up to the phenylalanine, the CDR3 has a length of 14 residues. The read is trimmed to its CDR3 DNA, 42 bases read in frame from base 1. The donors were healthy, HIV-negative adults who had no recently reported acute infections or vaccinations. Only Caucasian adults living in Nashville, Tennessee, USA were represented among the donors. CD4+ T cells were enriched by magnetic negative selection, after which naive cells were positively selected on CD45RA and the negative fraction was taken as the memory subset. Blood was obtained by leukapheresis, after which PBMCs were separated by Ficoll-Histopaque density gradient centrifugation and cryopreserved in liquid nitrogen vapor phase. Analytical flow cytometry was used to check the purity and quantity of every magnetically sorted T cell population. Genomic DNA was isolated from each sorted fraction and quantified by UV absorbance on a Nanodrop 2000c.

Recombination linked TRBV11-2 to TRBJ1-2, with 10 central nucleotides matching TRBD1. Material for sequencing was naive CD4+ T cells sorted from blood. The meaning of the sample's cell subset or site label: CD45RA+ positively selected. The receptor was derived from a man in his late teens or twenties in good health. The nucleotide sequence is TGTGCCAGCAGCCCGGACAGGGGGGTCGTAGGCTACACCTTC. It specifies CASSPDRGVVGYTF.